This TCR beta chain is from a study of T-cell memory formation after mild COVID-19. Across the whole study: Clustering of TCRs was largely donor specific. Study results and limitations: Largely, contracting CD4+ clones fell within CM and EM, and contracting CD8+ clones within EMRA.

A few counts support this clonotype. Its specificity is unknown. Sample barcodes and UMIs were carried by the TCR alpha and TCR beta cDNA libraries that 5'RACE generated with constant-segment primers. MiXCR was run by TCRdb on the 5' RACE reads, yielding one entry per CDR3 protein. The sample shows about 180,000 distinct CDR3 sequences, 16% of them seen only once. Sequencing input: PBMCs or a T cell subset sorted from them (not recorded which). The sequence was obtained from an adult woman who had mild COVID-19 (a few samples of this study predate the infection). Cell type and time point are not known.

CDR3 DNA: TGTGCCAGCAGAAAGGGACACCGGGAGAGCACTGAAGCTTTCTTT. Amino acids: CASRKGHRESTEAFF. The V call is TRBV6-5, the J call TRBJ1-1; possibly TRBD1 for D (6 bases). There are 15 residues in the CDR3. Germline V gene sequence: CDR1 MNHEY, CDR2 SVGAGI. V was shortened by 6 bases and J by 4 bases, with 18 bases between the two germline ends.